Each of the 32 T cell receptor beta chains below was sequenced from the same sample in a study of T cells after yellow fever vaccination (dated by TCRdb to between 2018 and 2021). What the treatment or condition label conveys for this sample: live attenuated yellow fever vaccine strain. To prepare the library, 5' RACE was applied. Sequencing relied on an Illumina HiSeq 2500. In-frame beta chains were kept once TCRdb had trimmed the public reads at Q25 with fastp and called clones with MiXCR. For every CDR3 protein sequence, its rows merge into one entry that carries the most common genes and DNA. Here the sample has approximately 300,000 distinct CDR3 sequences; 10% to 15% occur a single time. The ten largest make up 0.4% to 0.55% of the sample. The sequenced sample was CD4+ T cells sorted from PBMCs, obtained 45 days after the yellow fever booster vaccination. Every receptor here comes from a man in his thirties or forties who received the YFV17D yellow fever vaccine.

This clonotype has at least ten counts. The chain has TRBV10-1 and TRBJ2-1; no clear D gene. Trimming cost V 0 bases and J 7 bases, with 13 bases left between them. Germline V lookup: CDR1 WNHNN, CDR2 SYGVQD (reference sequence). The CDR3 is 15 residues long. CDR3 in DNA: TGCGCCAGCAGTGAGTCGAGAACCCTAGGAAATGAGCAGTTCTTC. Translating gives CASSESRTLGNEQFF.

V gene TRBV7-9 combines with J gene TRBJ2-7; TRBD1 might be the D (5 bases). This CDR3 has 13 amino acids. Trimming shortened V by 5 bases and J by 3 bases, and 11 bases separated the two germline ends. Germline V lookup: CDR1 SEHNR, CDR2 FQNEAQ (reference sequence). The CDR3 DNA reads TGTGCCAGCAGCATCACAGGAGTCTACGAGCAGTACTTC. Its translation is CASSITGVYEQYF.

This clonotype was counted a few times. The chain uses TRBV7-2 and TRBJ1-5; no clear D. V lost 5 bases and J 6 bases, leaving 8 bases between the germline ends. The CDR3 runs 12 residues. Germline V gene lookup returns CDR1 SGHTA and CDR2 FQGNSA. The DNA for the CDR3 is TGTGCCAGCAGCCAGAGGTCTCAGCCCCAGCATTTT. It is translated as CASSQRSQPQHF.

This chain links TRBV9 with TRBJ2-7; perhaps TRBD2 as D (5 bases). Germline CDR1 reads SGDLS; CDR2 reads YYNGEE. The length of the CDR3 is 15 residues. V shed 3 bases and J shed 5 bases, with 18 bases lying between them. CDR3 bases: TGTGCCAGCAGCGGCAGCGGCCAACGGTTTGACGAGCAGTACTTC. Residues: CASSGSGQRFDEQYF.

V usage is TRBV28 and J usage is TRBJ1-2; unclear D gene. Trimming removed 5 bases from V and 5 bases from J, with 9 bases in between. CDR1 MDHEN and CDR2 SYDVKM come from the germline V gene. The CDR3 loop spans 12 amino acids. This chain's CDR3 is CASSTQLYGYTF. As DNA, the CDR3 is TGTGCCAGCAGTACCCAGCTATATGGCTACACCTTC.

This clonotype was counted ten times or more. The V gene is TRBV11-2, the J gene TRBJ2-6, with 8 bases aligning to TRBD1. From germline, CDR1 is SGHAT and CDR2 FQNNGV. The V and J ends lost 6 bases and 4 bases, in that order; junction bases with no gene match: 14. The CDR3 is made up of 18 amino acids. The chain's CDR3 is CASSSTVQGASGANVLTF. For the CDR3, the DNA is TGTGCCAGCAGTTCGACGGTCCAGGGGGCTTCCGGGGCCAACGTCCTGACTTTC.

J is TRBJ2-3 and V is TRBV29-1; D is uncertain. This CDR3 comprises 13 residues. The germline V gene encodes CDR1 SQVTM and CDR2 ANQGSEA. V was trimmed by 4 bases and J by 2 bases, leaving 10 bases between them. The CDR3 loop is CSVVSNPTDTQYF. The CDR3 DNA is TGCAGCGTTGTATCTAACCCCACAGATACGCAGTATTTT.

This clonotype was observed a few times. The CDR3 nucleotides read TGTGCCAGCAGTGCCGGGGACAGGGGTGGCTACACCTTC. This codes for CASSAGDRGGYTF. The chain couples TRBV12-3 or TRBV12-4 to TRBJ1-2; 10 nucleotides agree with TRBD1. This CDR3 contains 13 residues. The trim removed 5 bases at V and 7 bases at J, leaving 4 bases unmatched.

This clonotype was recorded a few times. J is TRBJ2-1 and V is TRBV20-1, with 9 bases lining up with TRBD1. Trimming cost V 7 bases and J 6 bases; bases outside gene matches: 10. Germline V CDR1 and CDR2: DFQATT, SNEGSKA (reference sequence). The CDR3 consists of 14 residues. CDR3 sequence: CSENSGTGLNEQFF. DNA of the CDR3: TGCAGTGAAAACTCCGGGACAGGGCTCAATGAGCAGTTCTTC.

This clonotype was found a few times. The rearrangement links TRBV6-5 to TRBJ2-1, with D unresolved. Trimming removed 3 bases from V and 0 bases from J, with 9 bases in between. The germline V gene has CDR1 MNHEY and CDR2 SVGAGI. This CDR3 is 15 amino acids long. CDR3 residues: CASSYTDSSYNEQFF. DNA of the CDR3: TGTGCCAGCAGTTATACCGATAGCTCCTACAATGAGCAGTTCTTC.

This sequence joins TRBV7-9 and TRBJ2-6; TRBD2 might be the D (6 bases). This CDR3 has 15 residues. Per germline, CDR1 SEHNR and CDR2 FQNEAQ (reference sequence). Trimming left V 10 bases short and J 2 bases short, with 15 bases between. CDR3 amino acids: CATPLGGTGANVLTF. The CDR3 DNA is TGTGCCACCCCGCTCGGGGGAACTGGGGCCAACGTCCTGACTTTC.

This clonotype was counted only a few times. The V call is TRBV7-2, the J call TRBJ2-7, with TRBD2 matching over 12 bases. The V and J ends lost 5 bases and 2 bases, in that order; junction bases with no gene match: 1. Germline CDR1 reads SGHTA; CDR2 reads FQGNSA. The CDR3 length is 14 residues. The CDR3 loop is CASSTSGGTYEQYF. The CDR3 DNA sequence: TGTGCCAGCAGCACTAGCGGGGGGACCTACGAGCAGTACTTC.

J is TRBJ2-1 and V is TRBV11-2; D unclear. This CDR3 has 12 amino acids. CDR1 is SGHAT, CDR2 FQNNGV, per germline. The ends were cut back, 7 bases at V and 0 bases at J, with 4 bases in the middle. The CDR3 loop is CASTPSYNEQFF. CDR3 bases: TGTGCCAGCACCCCCTCCTACAATGAGCAGTTCTTC.

There are a few counts of this clonotype. CDR3 loop: CASSFTGFGYTF. CDR3 sequence (DNA): TGTGCCAGCAGCTTCACAGGGTTTGGCTACACCTTC. The chain uses TRBV7-2 and TRBJ1-2, with D perhaps TRBD1 (6 bases). From germline, CDR1 is SGHTA and CDR2 FQGNSA. The length of the CDR3 is 12 residues. V lost 3 bases to trimming and J lost 7 bases, with 9 bases between them.

The chain is built from TRBV19 and TRBJ1-3, with D possibly being TRBD1 (5 bases). Germline CDR1 and CDR2: LNHDA and SQIVND (reference sequence). V was pared by 9 bases and J by 3 bases, with 15 bases between. This CDR3 has 14 residues. Here the CDR3 DNA reads TGTGCCAGCGGAGGGGTCGCAGTTGGAAACACCATATATTTT. The encoded protein is CASGGVAVGNTIYF.

This clonotype was seen only a few times. The rearrangement joins TRBV10-3 to TRBJ2-7, with D maybe TRBD1 (6 bases). V was clipped by 9 bases and J by 1 base, with 7 bases between them. CDR3 length: 11 amino acids. Germline loops: CDR1 ENHRY, CDR2 SYGVKD. The CDR3 here is CAIGQSYEQYF. DNA for the CDR3: TGTGCCATTGGACAGTCCTACGAGCAGTACTTC.

The rearrangement uses TRBV28 and TRBJ2-7; the D is unclear. The CDR3 extends over 12 amino acids. Germline V gene sequence: CDR1 MDHEN, CDR2 SYDVKM. V lost 10 bases to trimming and J lost 3 bases, with 13 bases between them. The CDR3 DNA reads TGTGCCACCAACCGGGTCAACTACGAGCAGTACTTC. This translates into CATNRVNYEQYF.

This clonotype has only a few counts. The chain recombines TRBV20-1 with TRBJ2-1; 10 positions agree with TRBD2. Germline CDR1 is DFQATT and CDR2 is SNEGSKA (reference sequence). J gave up 3 bases and V 6 bases, and 14 bases lay outside the gene matches. The CDR3 is 17 residues long. CDR3 in amino acids: CSALGLAGEVGYNEQFF. The CDR3 region has the DNA TGCAGTGCCCTTGGGCTAGCGGGAGAGGTGGGCTACAATGAGCAGTTCTTC.

This clonotype occurred a few times. The gene calls are TRBV7-2 and TRBJ1-5; 8 bases align to TRBD1. Germline V gene data show CDR1 as SGHTA and CDR2 as FQGNSA. V was clipped by 5 bases and J by 7 bases; unmatched bases: 10. This CDR3 has 15 residues. The CDR3 here is CASSPMAGDRQPQHF. CDR3 sequence (DNA): TGTGCCAGCAGCCCGATGGCGGGGGACAGGCAGCCCCAGCATTTT.

The V and J genes are TRBV6-1 and TRBJ2-7; 7 positions agree with TRBD1. J was trimmed by 2 bases and V by 10 bases; bases with no gene match: 14. Per the germline V gene, CDR1 is MNHNS and CDR2 is SASEGT. The CDR3 consists of 15 residues. CDR3 loop: CATQRPGTEAYEQYF. In DNA form, the CDR3 reads TGTGCCACCCAAAGACCCGGGACAGAGGCCTACGAGCAGTACTTC.

The chain employs TRBV20-1 and TRBJ1-5, with D unclear. Germline V gene sequence: CDR1 DFQATT, CDR2 SNEGSKA (reference sequence). Trimming removed 1 base at V and 2 bases at J, with 6 bases between. The CDR3 covers 13 residues. Here the CDR3 DNA reads TGCAGTGCTAGAGGGGGTGGCAATCAGCCCCAGCATTTT. Translation: CSARGGGNQPQHF.

This clonotype occurred a few times. The chain combines TRBV20-1 with TRBJ2-3, with D perhaps TRBD2 (6 bases). Germline V gene lookup returns CDR1 DFQATT and CDR2 SNEGSKA (reference sequence). This CDR3 is 12 amino acids long. In DNA, the CDR3 is TGCGCGGGCTGGCGGGGCCTAGATACGCAGTATTTT. Translation gives CAGWRGLDTQYF.

V and J are TRBV4-2 and TRBJ2-2, with TRBD1 matching 7 bases. V was clipped by 1 base and J by 6 bases; unmatched bases: 8. The germline gives CDR1 LGHNA, CDR2 YNFKEQ. The CDR3 is made up of 16 amino acids. The CDR3 DNA sequence: TGTGCCAGCAGCCAAGTGGAGGTAGACAGGGCCGGGGAGCTGTTTTTT. Translated, it gives CASSQVEVDRAGELFF.

This chain connects TRBV7-2 to TRBJ1-2; 7 bases fit TRBD1. There are 15 residues in the CDR3. The V gene's germline CDR1 is SGHTA and CDR2 FQGNSA. V trimming: 10 bases; J trimming: 8 bases; junction bases outside the gene matches: 19. The DNA for the CDR3 is TGTGCCACCCAGCTTCAGCCGCAGGGGGTTATCGGCTACACCTTC. Its translation is CATQLQPQGVIGYTF.

This clonotype was observed a handful of times. J is TRBJ2-3 and V is TRBV5-1; the D gene is possibly TRBD1 (5 bases). This CDR3 is built from 13 residues. Germline CDR1 is SGHRS and CDR2 is YFSETQ. V was trimmed by 9 bases and J by 2 bases, leaving 13 bases between them. The CDR3 DNA reads TGCGCCACCTCTGATGGGGCCACAGATACGCAGTATTTT. Its translation is CATSDGATDTQYF.

The genes are TRBV5-1 and TRBJ2-1; TRBD1 might be the D (6 bases). The CDR3 contains 12 residues. Trimming stripped 7 bases from V and 5 bases from J, with 10 bases between. The germline gives CDR1 SGHRS, CDR2 YFSETQ. CDR3 region: CASRQGHNEQFF. As DNA, the CDR3 is TGCGCCAGCCGTCAGGGGCACAATGAGCAGTTCTTC.

This clonotype was seen at least ten times. The rearrangement links TRBV20-1 to TRBJ2-5, with D possibly being TRBD1 (6 bases). With 7 bases removed from V and 7 bases from J, the gap between germline ends came to 16 bases. Germline CDR1 and CDR2: DFQATT and SNEGSKA (reference sequence). The CDR3 covers 12 residues. As DNA, the CDR3 is TGCAGTGGCAGGGGCACCTCAGGGACCCAGTACTTC. Its translation is CSGRGTSGTQYF.

This clonotype has just a few counts. V and J are TRBV29-1 and TRBJ1-1; D is uncertain. The V end was cut by 3 bases, the J end by 1 base, with 9 bases between. Germline values: CDR1 SQVTM, CDR2 ANQGSEA. This CDR3 region has 13 residues. CDR3 sequence (DNA): TGCAGCGTTGAGGGGTGGGGGAACACTGAAGCTTTCTTT. Amino acids: CSVEGWGNTEAFF.

The J gene is TRBJ1-1, the V gene TRBV9; a weak D match, TRBD1 (6 bases). V lost 3 bases and J lost 4, with 13 bases in between. The germline CDR1 and CDR2 sequences are SGDLS and YYNGEE. The CDR3 extends over 14 amino acids. This chain's CDR3 is CASSGNRAGTEAFF. Here the CDR3 DNA reads TGTGCCAGCAGCGGAAACAGGGCGGGCACTGAAGCTTTCTTT. The full variable domain, with the rest looked up from reference TRBV9 and TRBJ1-1, is DSGVTQTPKHLITATGQRVTLRCSPRSGDLSVYWYQQSLDQGLQFLIQYYNGEERAKGNILERFSAQQFPDLHSELNLSSLELGDSALYFCASSGNRAGTEAFFGQGTRLTVV.

This chain links TRBV5-1 with TRBJ2-7; 8 positions agree with TRBD2. The CDR3 is 15 residues long. After removal of 4 bases from V and 9 bases from J, the junction contained 15 bases not matched to a gene. CDR1 and CDR2 (germline): SGHRS, YFSETQ. The CDR3 sequence is CASSPQAGEVAVQYF. The CDR3, as DNA: TGCGCCAGCAGCCCCCAAGCGGGAGAAGTCGCGGTGCAGTACTTC.

This clonotype was seen a few times. The CDR3 reads CSARATVLDSPLHF. The CDR3 bases are TGCAGTGCTAGAGCGACAGTTCTTGATTCACCCCTCCACTTT. This rearrangement joins TRBV20-1 to TRBJ1-6; a possible D gene is TRBD1 (5 bases). Germline lookup yields CDR1 DFQATT and CDR2 SNEGSKA (reference sequence). The V gene lost 1 base and the J gene lost 8 bases, with 12 bases spanning the gap. The CDR3 runs to 14 residues.

This clonotype appeared a few times. V usage is TRBV20-1 and J usage is TRBJ2-3; 8 bases match TRBD2. The CDR3 totals 13 residues. J lost 4 bases, V lost 3 bases, and 3 bases had no gene match. The germline gives CDR1 DFQATT, CDR2 SNEGSKA (reference sequence). The CDR3 DNA follows: TGCAGTGCTAGCGGGAGGGCCCCAGATACGCAGTATTTT. Protein product: CSASGRAPDTQYF.